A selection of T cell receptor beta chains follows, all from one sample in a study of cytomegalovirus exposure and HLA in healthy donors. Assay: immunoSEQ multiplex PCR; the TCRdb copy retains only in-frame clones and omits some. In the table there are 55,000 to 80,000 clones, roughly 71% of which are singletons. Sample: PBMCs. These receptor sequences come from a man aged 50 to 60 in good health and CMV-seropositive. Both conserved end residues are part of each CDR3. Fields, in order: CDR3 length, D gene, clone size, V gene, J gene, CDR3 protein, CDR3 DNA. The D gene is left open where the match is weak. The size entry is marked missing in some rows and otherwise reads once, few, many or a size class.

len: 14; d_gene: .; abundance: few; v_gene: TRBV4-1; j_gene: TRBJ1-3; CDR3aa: CASSHPGLGNTIYF; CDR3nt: TGCGCCAGCAGCCACCCAGGGCTTGGAAACACCATATATTTT
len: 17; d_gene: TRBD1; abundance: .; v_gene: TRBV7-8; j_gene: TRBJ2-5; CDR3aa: CASSPLSPRGLAETQYF; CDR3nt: TGTGCCAGCAGCCCCTTGTCCCCCAGGGGGCTTGCGGAGACCCAGTACTTC
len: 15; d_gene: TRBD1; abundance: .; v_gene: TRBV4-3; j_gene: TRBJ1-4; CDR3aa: CASSQTMTGTEKLFF; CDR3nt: TGCGCCAGCAGCCAGACGATGACAGGGACTGAAAAACTGTTTTTT
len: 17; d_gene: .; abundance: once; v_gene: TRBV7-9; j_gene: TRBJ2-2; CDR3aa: CASSSQRTLTNTGELFF; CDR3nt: TGTGCCAGCAGCTCTCAAAGGACACTGACGAACACCGGGGAGCTGTTTTTT
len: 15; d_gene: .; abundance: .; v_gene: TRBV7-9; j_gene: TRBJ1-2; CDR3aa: CASSLGQRANYGYTF; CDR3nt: TGTGCCAGCAGCCTCGGACAAAGGGCCAACTATGGCTACACCTTC
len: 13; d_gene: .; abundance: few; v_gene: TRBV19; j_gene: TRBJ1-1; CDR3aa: CASSVTVNTEAFF; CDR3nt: TGTGCCAGTAGTGTTACAGTGAACACTGAAGCTTTCTTT
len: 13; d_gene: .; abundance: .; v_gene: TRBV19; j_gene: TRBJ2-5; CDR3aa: CASSIAGGETQYF; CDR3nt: TGTGCCAGTAGTATAGCCGGAGGGGAGACCCAGTACTTC
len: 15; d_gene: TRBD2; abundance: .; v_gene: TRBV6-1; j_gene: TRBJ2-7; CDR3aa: CASSEAGLATYEQYF; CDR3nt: TGTGCCAGCAGTGAAGCGGGACTAGCGACTTACGAGCAGTACTTC
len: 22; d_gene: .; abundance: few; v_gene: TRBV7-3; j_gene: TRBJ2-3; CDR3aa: CASSLRRGLGRGRGPPTDTQYF; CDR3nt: TGTGCCAGCAGCTTAAGACGGGGCCTCGGGAGGGGGCGGGGTCCCCCCACAGATACGCAGTATTTT
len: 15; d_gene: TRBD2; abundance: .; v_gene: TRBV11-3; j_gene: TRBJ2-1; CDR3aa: CASSGTSGGRNEQFF; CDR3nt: TGTGCCAGCAGCGGTACTAGCGGGGGAAGAAATGAGCAGTTCTTC
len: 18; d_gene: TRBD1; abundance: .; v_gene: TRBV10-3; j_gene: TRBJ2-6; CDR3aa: CAIMLGQGPSSGANVLTF; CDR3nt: TGTGCCATCATGCTGGGACAGGGCCCCAGCTCTGGGGCCAACGTCCTGACTTTC
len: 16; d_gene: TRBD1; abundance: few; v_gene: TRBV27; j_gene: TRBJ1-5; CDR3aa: CASSNRTGGVGQPQHF; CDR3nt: TGTGCCAGCAGTAACCGGACAGGGGGGGTCGGTCAGCCCCAGCATTTT
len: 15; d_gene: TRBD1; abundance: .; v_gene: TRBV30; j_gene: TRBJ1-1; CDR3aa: CAWSEPGQVRIGTFF; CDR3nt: TGTGCCTGGAGTGAACCAGGACAGGTTCGCATCGGTACTTTCTTT
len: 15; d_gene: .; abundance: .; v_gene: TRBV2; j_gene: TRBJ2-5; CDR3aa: CASRLEKRAQETQYF; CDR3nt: TGTGCCAGCCGACTGGAGAAGAGGGCCCAAGAGACCCAGTACTTC
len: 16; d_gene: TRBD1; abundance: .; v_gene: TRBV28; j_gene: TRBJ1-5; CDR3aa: CASSSPGTGGSQPQHF; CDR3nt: TGTGCCAGCAGTTCTCCCGGGACAGGGGGGAGTCAGCCCCAGCATTTT
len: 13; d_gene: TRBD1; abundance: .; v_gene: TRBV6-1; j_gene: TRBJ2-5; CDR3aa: CASSEVTGETQYF; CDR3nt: TGTGCCAGCAGTGAAGTGACAGGGGAGACCCAGTACTTC
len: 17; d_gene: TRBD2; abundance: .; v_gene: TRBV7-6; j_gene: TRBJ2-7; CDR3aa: CASSLGGGLAGDYEQYF; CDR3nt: TGTGCCAGCAGCTTAGGAGGGGGACTAGCGGGAGATTACGAGCAGTACTTC
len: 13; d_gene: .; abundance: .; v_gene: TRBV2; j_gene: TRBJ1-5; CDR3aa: CASRAGGGQPQHF; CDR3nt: TGTGCCAGCAGGGCAGGCGGAGGTCAGCCCCAGCATTTT
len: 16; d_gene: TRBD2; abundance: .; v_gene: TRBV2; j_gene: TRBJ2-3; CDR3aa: CASSERAGGRSDTQYF; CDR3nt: TGTGCCAGCAGTGAGAGGGCGGGGGGGCGATCAGATACGCAGTATTTT
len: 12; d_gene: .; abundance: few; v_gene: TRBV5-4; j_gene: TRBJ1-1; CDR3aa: CASSLYLTEAFF; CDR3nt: TGTGCCAGCAGCTTGTATCTCACTGAAGCTTTCTTT
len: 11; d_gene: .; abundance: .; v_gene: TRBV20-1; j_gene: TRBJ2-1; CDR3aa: CSARGRGEQFF; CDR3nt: TGCAGTGCTAGAGGCCGAGGTGAGCAGTTCTTC
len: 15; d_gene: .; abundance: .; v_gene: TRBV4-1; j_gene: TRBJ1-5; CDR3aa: CASSQEPVGNQPQHF; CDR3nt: TGCGCCAGCAGCCAAGAACCGGTTGGTAATCAGCCCCAGCATTTT
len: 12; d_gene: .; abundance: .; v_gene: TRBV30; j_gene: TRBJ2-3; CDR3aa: CAWSYIEDTQYF; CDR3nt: TGTGCCTGGAGCTATATAGAGGATACGCAGTATTTT
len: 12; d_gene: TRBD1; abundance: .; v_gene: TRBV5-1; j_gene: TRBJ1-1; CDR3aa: CASSQTGAEAFF; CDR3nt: TGCGCCAGCAGCCAAACAGGGGCTGAAGCTTTCTTT
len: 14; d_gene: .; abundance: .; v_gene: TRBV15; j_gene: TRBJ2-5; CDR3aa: CATSRTDRLETQYF; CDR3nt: TGTGCCACCAGCAGAACCGACAGGTTAGAGACCCAGTACTTC
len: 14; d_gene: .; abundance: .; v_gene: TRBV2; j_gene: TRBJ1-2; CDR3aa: CASSEDVRGFGYTF; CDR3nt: TGTGCCAGCAGTGAAGACGTCAGGGGTTTTGGCTACACCTTC
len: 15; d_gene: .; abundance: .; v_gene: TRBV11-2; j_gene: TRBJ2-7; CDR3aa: CASSPDFGGDYEQYF; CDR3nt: TGTGCCAGCAGCCCCGACTTCGGCGGTGACTACGAGCAGTACTTC
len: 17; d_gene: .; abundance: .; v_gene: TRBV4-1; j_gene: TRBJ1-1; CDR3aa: CASSQQGGAGANTEAFF; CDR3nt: TGCGCCAGCAGCCAACAAGGAGGGGCTGGAGCGAACACTGAAGCTTTCTTT
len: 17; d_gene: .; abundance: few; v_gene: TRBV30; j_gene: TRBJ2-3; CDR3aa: CAWSVQVVQDPTDTQYF; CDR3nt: TGTGCCTGGAGTGTACAAGTCGTGCAGGATCCCACAGATACGCAGTATTTT
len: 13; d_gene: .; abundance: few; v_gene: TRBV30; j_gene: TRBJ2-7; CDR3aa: CAWSVLTRYEQYF; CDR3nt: TGTGCCTGGAGTGTATTAACGCGGTACGAGCAGTACTTC
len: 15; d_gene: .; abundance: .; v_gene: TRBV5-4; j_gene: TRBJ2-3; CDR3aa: CASSLAGGLADTQYF; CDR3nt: TGTGCCAGCAGCTTGGCGGGTGGTCTTGCAGATACGCAGTATTTT
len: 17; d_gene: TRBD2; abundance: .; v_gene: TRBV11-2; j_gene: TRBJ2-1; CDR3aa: CASSSPQGGRSYNEQFF; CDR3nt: TGTGCCAGCAGCTCCCCTCAAGGCGGGAGGTCCTACAATGAGCAGTTCTTC
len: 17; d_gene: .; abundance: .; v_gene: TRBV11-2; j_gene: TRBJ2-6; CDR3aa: CARDYQGPSSGANVLTF; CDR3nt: TGTGCCAGGGACTATCAGGGTCCAAGCTCTGGGGCCAACGTCCTGACTTTC
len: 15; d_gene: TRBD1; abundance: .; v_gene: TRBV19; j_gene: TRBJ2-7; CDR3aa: CASSISQGSSYEQYF; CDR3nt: TGTGCCAGTAGTATTTCACAGGGGAGCTCCTACGAGCAGTACTTC
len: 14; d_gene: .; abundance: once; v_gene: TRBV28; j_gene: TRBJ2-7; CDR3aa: CASTAGTATYEQYF; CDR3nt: TGTGCCAGCACCGCCGGGACTGCCACCTACGAGCAGTACTTC
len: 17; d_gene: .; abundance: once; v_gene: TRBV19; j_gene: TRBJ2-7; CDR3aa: CASSSTRFGGGASEQYF; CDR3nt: TGTGCCAGTAGCTCAACCCGCTTCGGGGGAGGAGCTAGCGAGCAGTACTTC
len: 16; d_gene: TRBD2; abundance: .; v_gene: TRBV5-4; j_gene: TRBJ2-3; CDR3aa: CASSLGRGASTDTQYF; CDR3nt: TGTGCCAGCAGCTTGGGGCGGGGGGCTAGCACAGATACGCAGTATTTT
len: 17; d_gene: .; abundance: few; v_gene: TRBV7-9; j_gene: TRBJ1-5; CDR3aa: CASSLADRSGGNQPQHF; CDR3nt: TGTGCCAGCAGCTTAGCCGACAGGTCTGGTGGCAATCAGCCCCAGCATTTT
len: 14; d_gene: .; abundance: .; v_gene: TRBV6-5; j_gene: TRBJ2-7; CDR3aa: CASTKGGRGYEQYF; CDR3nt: TGTGCCAGCACCAAGGGGGGGAGAGGGTACGAGCAGTACTTC
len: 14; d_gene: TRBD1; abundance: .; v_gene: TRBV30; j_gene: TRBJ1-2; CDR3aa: CAWSLSRARGGYTF; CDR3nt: TGTGCCTGGAGTCTGTCTCGTGCCAGGGGGGGCTACACCTTC
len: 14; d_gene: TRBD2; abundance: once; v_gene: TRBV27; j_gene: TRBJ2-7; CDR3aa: CASSLASGAYEQYF; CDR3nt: TGTGCCAGCAGTTTGGCTAGCGGGGCCTACGAGCAGTACTTC
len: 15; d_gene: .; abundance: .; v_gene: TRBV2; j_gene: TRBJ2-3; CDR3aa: CASSEQQPHTDTQYF; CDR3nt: TGTGCCAGCAGTGAACAACAGCCTCACACAGATACGCAGTATTTT
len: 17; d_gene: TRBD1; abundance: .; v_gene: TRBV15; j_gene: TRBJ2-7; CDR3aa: CATSRDLYRDRVYEQYF; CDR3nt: TGTGCCACCAGCAGAGATCTATACCGGGACAGGGTCTACGAGCAGTACTTC
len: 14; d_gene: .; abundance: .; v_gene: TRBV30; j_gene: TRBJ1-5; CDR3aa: CAWSEGAGNQPQHF; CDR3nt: TGTGCCTGGAGTGAAGGGGCTGGCAATCAGCCCCAGCATTTT
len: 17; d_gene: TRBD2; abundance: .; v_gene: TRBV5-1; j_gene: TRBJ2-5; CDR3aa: CASSLGRGLAGGETQYF; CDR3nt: TGCGCCAGCAGCTTGGGGAGAGGGCTAGCGGGAGGAGAGACCCAGTACTTC
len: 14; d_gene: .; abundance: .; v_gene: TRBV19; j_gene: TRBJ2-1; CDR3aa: CASSIPGWGNEQFF; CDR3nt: TGTGCCAGTAGCATCCCAGGGTGGGGCAATGAGCAGTTCTTC
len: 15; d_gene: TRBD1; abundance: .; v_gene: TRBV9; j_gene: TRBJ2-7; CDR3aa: CASSVLDRGWDEQYF; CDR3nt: TGTGCCAGCAGCGTCTTAGACAGGGGGTGGGATGAGCAGTACTTC
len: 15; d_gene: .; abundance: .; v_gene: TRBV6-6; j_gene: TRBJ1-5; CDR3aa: CASSWDSQGRQPQHF; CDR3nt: TGTGCCAGCAGTTGGGATTCACAGGGCCGGCAGCCCCAGCATTTT
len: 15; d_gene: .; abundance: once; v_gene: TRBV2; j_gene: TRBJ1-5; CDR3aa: CASSDTGLVNQPQHF; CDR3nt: TGTGCCAGCAGCGATACAGGGTTGGTCAATCAGCCCCAGCATTTT
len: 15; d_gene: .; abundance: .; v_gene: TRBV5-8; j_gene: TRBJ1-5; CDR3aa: CASSLVGASNQPQHF; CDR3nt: TGTGCCAGCAGCTTGGTGGGGGCTAGCAATCAGCCCCAGCATTTT